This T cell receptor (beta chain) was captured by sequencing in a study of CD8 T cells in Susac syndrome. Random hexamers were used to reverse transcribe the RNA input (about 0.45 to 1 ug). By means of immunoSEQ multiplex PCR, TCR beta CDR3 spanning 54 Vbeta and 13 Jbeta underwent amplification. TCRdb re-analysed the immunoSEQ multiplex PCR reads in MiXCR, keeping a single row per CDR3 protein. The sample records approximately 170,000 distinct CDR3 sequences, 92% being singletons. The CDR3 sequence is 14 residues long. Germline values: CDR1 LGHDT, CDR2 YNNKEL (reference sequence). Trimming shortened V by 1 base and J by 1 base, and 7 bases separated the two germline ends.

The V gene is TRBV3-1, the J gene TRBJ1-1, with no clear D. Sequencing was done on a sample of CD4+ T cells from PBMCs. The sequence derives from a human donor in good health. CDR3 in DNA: TGTGCCAGCAGCCAAGGGTACAGGAACACTGAAGCTTTCTTT. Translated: CASSQGYRNTEAFF.